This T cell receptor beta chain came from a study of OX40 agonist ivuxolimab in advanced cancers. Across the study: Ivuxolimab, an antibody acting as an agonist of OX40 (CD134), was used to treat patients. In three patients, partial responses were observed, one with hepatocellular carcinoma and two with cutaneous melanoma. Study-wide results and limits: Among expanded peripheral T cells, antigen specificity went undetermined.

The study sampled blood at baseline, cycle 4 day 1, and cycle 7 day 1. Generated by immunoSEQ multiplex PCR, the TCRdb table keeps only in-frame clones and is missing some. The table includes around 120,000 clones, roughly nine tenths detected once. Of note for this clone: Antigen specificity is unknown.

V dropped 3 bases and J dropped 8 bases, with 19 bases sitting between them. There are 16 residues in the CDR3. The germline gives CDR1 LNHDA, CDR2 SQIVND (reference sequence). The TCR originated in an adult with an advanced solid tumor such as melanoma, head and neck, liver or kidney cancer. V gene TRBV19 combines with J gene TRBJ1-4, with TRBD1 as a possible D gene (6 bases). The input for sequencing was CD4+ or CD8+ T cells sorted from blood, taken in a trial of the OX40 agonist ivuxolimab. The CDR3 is CASSMAVTGWREKLFF. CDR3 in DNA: TGTGCCAGTAGTATGGCAGTGACAGGTTGGAGGGAAAAACTGTTTTTT. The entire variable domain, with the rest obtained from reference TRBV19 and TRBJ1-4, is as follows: DGGITQSPKYLFRKEGQNVTLSCEQNLNHDAMYWYRQDPGQGLRLIYYSQIVNDFQKGDIAEGYSVSREKKESFPLTVTSAQKNPTAFYLCASSMAVTGWREKLFFGSGTQLSVL.